This T cell receptor beta chain was retrieved from a study of T cell responses to AZD1222 COVID-19 vaccine. CDR1 is SGHTA and CDR2 is FQGNSA in the germline V gene. The CDR3 extends over 15 amino acids. The V gene end was trimmed by 6 bases and the J gene end by 0 bases; junction bases not matched to a gene: 4. Study-wide results and caveats: Within unmutated variant regions lay the reported targets of nearly half of spike-specific TCRs. The study found vaccine-associated CD4 TCRs spanning spike, dominant at 160-218 and 743-854.

Clones were sequenced by immunoSEQ multiplex PCR, and TCRdb holds only the in-frame ones, with some missing. In the table there are around 72,000 clones, around 87% of which are singletons. Remarks on this clone: The antigen remains undetermined.

Sample: peripheral blood, taken on day 0 of AZD1222 vaccination. The chain uses TRBV7-2 and TRBJ2-7; 11 nucleotides align to TRBD2. The receptor comes from an adult in good health. CDR3 in DNA: TGTGCCAGCAGGGAGGGACTAGCGGCCTCCTACGAGCAGTACTTC. Protein sequence: CASREGLAASYEQYF.